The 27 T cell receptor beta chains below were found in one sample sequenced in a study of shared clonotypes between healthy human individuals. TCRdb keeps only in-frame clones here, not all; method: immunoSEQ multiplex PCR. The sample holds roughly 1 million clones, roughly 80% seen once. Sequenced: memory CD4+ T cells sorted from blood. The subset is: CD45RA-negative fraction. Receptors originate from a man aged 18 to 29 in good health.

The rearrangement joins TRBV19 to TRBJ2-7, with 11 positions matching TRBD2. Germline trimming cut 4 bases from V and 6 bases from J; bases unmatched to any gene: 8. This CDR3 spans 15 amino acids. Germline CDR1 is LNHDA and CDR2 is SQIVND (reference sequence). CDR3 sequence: CASSTGTSGQGEQYF. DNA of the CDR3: TGTGCCAGTAGTACCGGGACTAGCGGCCAAGGCGAGCAGTACTTC.

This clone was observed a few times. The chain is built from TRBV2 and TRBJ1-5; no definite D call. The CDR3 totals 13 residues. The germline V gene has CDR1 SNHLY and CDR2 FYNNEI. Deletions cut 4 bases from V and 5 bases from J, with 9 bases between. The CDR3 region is CASSGFQDQPQHF. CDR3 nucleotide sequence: TGTGCCAGCAGTGGGTTTCAGGATCAGCCCCAGCATTTT. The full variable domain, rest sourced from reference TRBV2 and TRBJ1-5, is EPEVTQTPSHQVTQMGQEVILRCVPISNHLYFYWYRQILGQKVEFLVSFYNNEISEKSEIFDDQFSVERPDGSNFTLKIRSTKLEDSAMYFCASSGFQDQPQHFGDGTRLSIL.

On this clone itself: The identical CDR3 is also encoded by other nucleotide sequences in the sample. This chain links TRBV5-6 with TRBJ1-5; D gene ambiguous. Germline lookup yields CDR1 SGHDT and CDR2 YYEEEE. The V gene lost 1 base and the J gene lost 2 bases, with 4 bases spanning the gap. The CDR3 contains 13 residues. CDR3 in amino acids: CASSLSGNQPQHF. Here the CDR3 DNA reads TGTGCCAGCAGCTTGTCTGGCAATCAGCCCCAGCATTTT.

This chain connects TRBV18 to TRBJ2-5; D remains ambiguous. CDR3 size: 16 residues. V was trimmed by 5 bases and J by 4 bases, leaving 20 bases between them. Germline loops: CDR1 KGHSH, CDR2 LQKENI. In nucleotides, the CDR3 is TGTGCCAGCTCAAACACCATTTCGTCTCCGGGAGAGACCCAGTACTTC. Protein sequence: CASSNTISSPGETQYF.

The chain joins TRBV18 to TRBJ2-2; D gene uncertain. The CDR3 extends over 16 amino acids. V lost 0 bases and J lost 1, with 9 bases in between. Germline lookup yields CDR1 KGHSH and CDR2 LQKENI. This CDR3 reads CASSPPSRLNTGELFF. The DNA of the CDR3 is TGTGCCAGCTCACCACCCAGCAGATTGAACACCGGGGAGCTGTTTTTT.

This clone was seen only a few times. The CDR3 loop is CAGGPRNYGYTF. For the CDR3, the DNA is TGTGCCGGGGGTCCAAGGAACTATGGCTACACCTTC. The gene calls are TRBV30 and TRBJ1-2; tentatively, D is TRBD1 (5 bases). CDR1 and CDR2 (germline): GTSNPN, SVGIG (reference sequence). This CDR3 is built from 12 residues. V lost 8 bases, J lost 2 bases, and 12 bases lay in between.

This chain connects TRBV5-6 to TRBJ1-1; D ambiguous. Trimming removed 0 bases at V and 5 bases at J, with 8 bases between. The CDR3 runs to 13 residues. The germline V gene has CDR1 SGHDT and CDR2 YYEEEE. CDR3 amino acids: CASSLGRRTEAFF. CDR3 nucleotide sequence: TGTGCCAGCAGCTTGGGGCGAAGGACTGAAGCTTTCTTT.

This CDR3 is CASSPTSGGSGNTIYF. Here the CDR3 DNA reads TGTGCCAGCTCACCGACCTCGGGGGGCAGTGGAAACACCATATATTTT. The chain carries TRBV18 and TRBJ1-3; D is perhaps TRBD1 (6 bases). V was clipped by 3 bases and J by 3 bases, with 15 bases between them. The CDR3 runs to 16 residues. Germline lookup yields CDR1 KGHSH and CDR2 LQKENI.

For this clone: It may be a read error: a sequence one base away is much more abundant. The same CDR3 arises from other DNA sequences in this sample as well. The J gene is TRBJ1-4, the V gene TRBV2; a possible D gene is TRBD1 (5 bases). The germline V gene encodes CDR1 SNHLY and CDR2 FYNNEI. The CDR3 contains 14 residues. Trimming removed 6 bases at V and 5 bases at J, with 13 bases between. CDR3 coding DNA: TGTGCCAGCAGGGACCGTACAGGAAATGAAAAACTGTTTTTT. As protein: CASRDRTGNEKLFF.

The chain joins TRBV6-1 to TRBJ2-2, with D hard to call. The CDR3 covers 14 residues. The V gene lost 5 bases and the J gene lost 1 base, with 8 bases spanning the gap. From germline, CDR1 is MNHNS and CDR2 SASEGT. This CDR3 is CASSNSMNTGELFF. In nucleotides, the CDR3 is TGTGCCAGCAGTAACTCTATGAACACCGGGGAGCTGTTTTTT.

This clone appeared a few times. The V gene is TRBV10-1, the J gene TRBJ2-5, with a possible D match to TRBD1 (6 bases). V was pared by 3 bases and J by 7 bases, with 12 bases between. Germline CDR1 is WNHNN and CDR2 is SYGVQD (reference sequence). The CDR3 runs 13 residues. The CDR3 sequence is CASSERQTGTQYF. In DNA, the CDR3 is TGCGCCAGCAGTGAAAGGCAGACAGGGACCCAGTACTTC.

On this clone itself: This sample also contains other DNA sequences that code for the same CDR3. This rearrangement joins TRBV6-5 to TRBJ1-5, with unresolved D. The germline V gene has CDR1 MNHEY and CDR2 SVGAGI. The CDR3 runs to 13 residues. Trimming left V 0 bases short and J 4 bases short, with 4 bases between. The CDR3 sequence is CASSYSLNQPQHF. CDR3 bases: TGTGCCAGCAGTTACTCGCTAAATCAGCCCCAGCATTTT.

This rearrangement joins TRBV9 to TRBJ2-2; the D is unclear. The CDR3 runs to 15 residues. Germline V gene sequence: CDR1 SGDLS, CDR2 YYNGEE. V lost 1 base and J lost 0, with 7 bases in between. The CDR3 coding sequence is TGTGCCAGCAGCGTACGGCAGACGAACACCGGGGAGCTGTTTTTT. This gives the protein CASSVRQTNTGELFF.

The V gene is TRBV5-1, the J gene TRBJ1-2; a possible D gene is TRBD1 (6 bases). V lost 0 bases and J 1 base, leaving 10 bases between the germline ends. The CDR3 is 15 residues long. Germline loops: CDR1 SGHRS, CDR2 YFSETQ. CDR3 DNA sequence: TGCGCCAGCAGCTTGGGGTGGACAGATAACTATGGCTACACCTTC. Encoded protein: CASSLGWTDNYGYTF.

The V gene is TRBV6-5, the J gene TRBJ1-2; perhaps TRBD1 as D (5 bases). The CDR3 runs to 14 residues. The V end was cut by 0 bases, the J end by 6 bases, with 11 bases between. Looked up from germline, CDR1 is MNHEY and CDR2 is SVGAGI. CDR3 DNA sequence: TGTGCCAGCAGTTACTCGACAGACTTAAATGGCTACACCTTC. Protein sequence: CASSYSTDLNGYTF.

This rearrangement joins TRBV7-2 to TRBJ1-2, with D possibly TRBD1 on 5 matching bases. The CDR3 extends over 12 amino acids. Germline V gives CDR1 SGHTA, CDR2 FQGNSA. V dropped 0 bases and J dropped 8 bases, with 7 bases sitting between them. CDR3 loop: CASSLAWGGYTF. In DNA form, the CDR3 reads TGTGCCAGCAGCTTAGCGTGGGGGGGCTACACCTTC.

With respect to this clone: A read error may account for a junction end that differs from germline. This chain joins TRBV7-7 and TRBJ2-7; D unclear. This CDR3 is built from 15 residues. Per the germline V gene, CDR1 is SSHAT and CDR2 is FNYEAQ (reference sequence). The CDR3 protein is CASSINPVAPYEQYF. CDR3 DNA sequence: TGTGCTAGCAGCATAAACCCAGTCGCCCCCTACGAGCAGTACTTC.

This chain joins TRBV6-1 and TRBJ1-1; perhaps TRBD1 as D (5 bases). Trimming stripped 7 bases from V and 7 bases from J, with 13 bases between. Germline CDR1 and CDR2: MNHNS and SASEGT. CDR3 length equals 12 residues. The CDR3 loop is CASKRSGVEAFF. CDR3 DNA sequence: TGTGCCAGCAAACGGTCGGGGGTTGAAGCTTTCTTT.

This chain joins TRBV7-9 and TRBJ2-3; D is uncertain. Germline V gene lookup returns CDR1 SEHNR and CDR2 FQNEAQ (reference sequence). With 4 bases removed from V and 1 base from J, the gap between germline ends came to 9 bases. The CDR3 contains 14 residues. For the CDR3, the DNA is TGTGCCAGCAGCTCAACCCGAGGCACAGATACGCAGTATTTT. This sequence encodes CASSSTRGTDTQYF.

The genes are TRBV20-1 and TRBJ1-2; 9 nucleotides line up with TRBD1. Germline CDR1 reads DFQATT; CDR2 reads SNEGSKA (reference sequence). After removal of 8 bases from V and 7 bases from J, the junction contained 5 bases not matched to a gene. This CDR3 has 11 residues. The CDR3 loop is CSPQGAGGYTF. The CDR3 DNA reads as TGCAGTCCACAGGGGGCCGGTGGCTACACCTTC.

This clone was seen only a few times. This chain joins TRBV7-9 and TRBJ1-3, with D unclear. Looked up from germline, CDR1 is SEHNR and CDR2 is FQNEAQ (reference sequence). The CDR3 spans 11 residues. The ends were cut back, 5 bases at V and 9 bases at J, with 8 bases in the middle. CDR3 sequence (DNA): TGTGCCAGCAGCCTTTACGGCACCATATATTTT. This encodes CASSLYGTIYF.

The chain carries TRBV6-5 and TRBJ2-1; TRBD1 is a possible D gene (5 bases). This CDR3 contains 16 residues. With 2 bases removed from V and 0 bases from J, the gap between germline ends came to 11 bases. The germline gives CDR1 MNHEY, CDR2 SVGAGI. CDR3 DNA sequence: TGTGCCAGCAGTTACGATGGGGCCAGCTCCTACAATGAGCAGTTCTTC. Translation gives CASSYDGASSYNEQFF.

The CDR3 protein is CAGSRGDNSPLHF. The CDR3 nucleotides are TGTGCCGGGAGCCGGGGGGATAATTCACCCCTCCACTTT. The chain employs TRBV9 and TRBJ1-6; D is perhaps TRBD1 (5 bases). Trimming pared 10 bases from V and 5 bases from J, leaving 13 bases between. CDR3 size: 13 residues. CDR1 and CDR2 from the germline V gene are SGDLS and YYNGEE.

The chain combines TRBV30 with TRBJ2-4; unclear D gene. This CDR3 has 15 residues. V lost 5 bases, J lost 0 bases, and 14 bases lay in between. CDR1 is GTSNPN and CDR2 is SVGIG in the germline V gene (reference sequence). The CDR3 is CAWDIGSKAKNIQYF. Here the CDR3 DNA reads TGTGCCTGGGATATTGGGTCCAAAGCCAAAAACATTCAGTACTTC.

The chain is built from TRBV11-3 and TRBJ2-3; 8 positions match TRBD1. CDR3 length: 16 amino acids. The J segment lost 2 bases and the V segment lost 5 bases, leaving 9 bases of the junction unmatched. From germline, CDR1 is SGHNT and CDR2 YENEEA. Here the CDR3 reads CASSKGQAPTTDTQYF. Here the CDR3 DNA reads TGTGCCAGCAGCAAGGGACAGGCGCCAACCACAGATACGCAGTATTTT. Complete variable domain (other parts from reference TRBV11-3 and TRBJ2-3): EAGVVQSPRYKIIEKKQPVAFWCNPISGHNTLYWYLQNLGQGPELLIRYENEEAVDDSQLPKDRFSAERLKGVDSTLKIQPAELGDSAVYLCASSKGQAPTTDTQYFGPGTRLTVL.

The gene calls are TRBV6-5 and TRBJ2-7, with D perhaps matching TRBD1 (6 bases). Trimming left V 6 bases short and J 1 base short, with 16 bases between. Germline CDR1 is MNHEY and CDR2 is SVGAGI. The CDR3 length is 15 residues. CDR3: CASSPDWGPSYEQYF. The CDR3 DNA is TGTGCCAGCAGCCCCGATTGGGGGCCATCCTACGAGCAGTACTTC.

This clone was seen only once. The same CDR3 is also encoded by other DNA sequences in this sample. In nucleotides, the CDR3 is TGCGCCAGCAGCTTAGCAGGGAACAATGAGCAGTTCTTC. Translating gives CASSLAGNNEQFF. V is TRBV5-1 and J is TRBJ2-1, with a possible D match to TRBD1 (5 bases). Germline V CDR1 and CDR2: SGHRS, YFSETQ. Trimming left V 2 bases short and J 5 bases short, with 8 bases between. This CDR3 comprises 13 residues.